The 10 T cell receptor beta chains below come from one sample, sequenced in a study of T cell changes during pregnancy in multiple sclerosis. Profiling relied on immunoSEQ multiplex PCR, and the TCRdb table lists in-frame clones only, not all of them. Among some 47,000 clones, 85% to 90% were seen once, and the ten largest hold under 9.5%. The sequences come from CD8+ T cells from peripheral blood mononuclear cells, collected in the second trimester of pregnancy. The receptor set was obtained from a female donor with multiple sclerosis, enrolled in a pregnancy study.

The rearrangement links TRBV6-5 to TRBJ1-1; D not certain. The CDR3 runs to 13 residues. CDR1 and CDR2 from the germline V gene are MNHEY and SVGAGI. Trimming removed 2 bases from V and 1 base from J, with 5 bases in between. The CDR3 DNA is TGTGCCAGCAGTTACGGCGGGAACACTGAAGCTTTCTTT. It yields the protein CASSYGGNTEAFF.

The chain carries TRBV9 and TRBJ1-1; D not certain. Germline V gene lookup returns CDR1 SGDLS and CDR2 YYNGEE. With 0 bases removed from V and 4 bases from J, the gap between germline ends came to 10 bases. CDR3 length: 14 amino acids. The CDR3 DNA follows: TGTGCCAGCAGCGTAGAGGGAAGCGGCACTGAAGCTTTCTTT. Its protein is CASSVEGSGTEAFF. Full variable domain (outside the CDR3, taken from reference TRBV9 and TRBJ1-1): DSGVTQTPKHLITATGQRVTLRCSPRSGDLSVYWYQQSLDQGLQFLIQYYNGEERAKGNILERFSAQQFPDLHSELNLSSLELGDSALYFCASSVEGSGTEAFFGQGTRLTVV.

The genes are TRBV4-2 and TRBJ1-1; 8 bases map to TRBD1. This CDR3 region has 15 residues. The junction had 8 bases not matched to a gene; V was cut back by 3 bases and J by 5 bases. Germline CDR1 is LGHNA and CDR2 is YNFKEQ. CDR3 amino acids: CASSHPTGEHTEAFF. The CDR3 DNA reads as TGTGCCAGCAGCCACCCGACAGGGGAGCATACTGAAGCTTTCTTT.

This chain joins TRBV7-9 and TRBJ1-4, with 7 bases identical to TRBD1. Germline V gene data show CDR1 as SEHNR and CDR2 as FQNEAQ (reference sequence). CDR3 length equals 13 residues. J was trimmed by 8 bases and V by 1 base; bases with no gene match: 1. CDR3 loop: CASSLGGQEKLFF. The CDR3 DNA follows: TGTGCCAGCAGCTTAGGGGGACAGGAAAAACTGTTTTTT.

V and J are TRBV9 and TRBJ2-1; 11 positions agree with TRBD2. With 6 bases clipped from V and 4 bases from J, the junction kept 6 bases outside the gene matches. From germline, CDR1 is SGDLS and CDR2 YYNGEE. This CDR3 spans 15 amino acids. CDR3 sequence reads: CASNLAGGPYNEQFF. The CDR3, as DNA: TGTGCCAGCAACTTAGCGGGAGGGCCGTACAATGAGCAGTTCTTC.

The CDR3 loop is CASSLGPNNYEQYF. CDR3 in DNA: TGTGCCAGCAGCTTAGGGCCCAACAACTACGAGCAGTACTTC. The rearrangement uses TRBV7-8 and TRBJ2-7; D ambiguous. This CDR3 region has 14 residues. The V end was cut by 1 base, the J end by 3 bases, with 10 bases between. From germline, CDR1 is SGHVS and CDR2 FQNEAQ. Supplemented by reference TRBV7-8 and TRBJ2-7, the full variable domain reads GAGVSQSPRYKVAKRGQDVALRCDPISGHVSLFWYQQALGQGPEFLTYFQNEAQLDKSGLPSDRFFAERPEGSVSTLKIQRTQQEDSAVYLCASSLGPNNYEQYFGPGTRLTVT.

The chain combines TRBV23-1 with TRBJ1-1; no clear D gene. TRBV23-1 is known as an ORF, though its function is uncertain. This CDR3 has 12 residues. V gave up 4 bases and J gave up 6 bases, with 9 bases separating them. DNA for the CDR3: TGCGCCAGCAGTCCCACGGAGCCTGAAGCTTTCTTT. Residues: CASSPTEPEAFF.

The genes are TRBV6-4 and TRBJ2-3, with 7 bases fitting TRBD1. The CDR3 is made up of 15 amino acids. Germline assignment: CDR1 MRHNA and CDR2 SNTAGT. Trimming at V came to 3 bases and at J to 2 bases, leaving 5 bases not matched to a gene. CDR3 sequence (DNA): TGTGCCAGCAGTGAAAGACAGGGTGACACAGATACGCAGTATTTT. Its protein is CASSERQGDTDTQYF.

The V and J genes are TRBV2 and TRBJ1-6; possibly TRBD1 for D (5 bases). The CDR3 spans 15 residues. The V end was cut by 4 bases, the J end by 10 bases, with 17 bases between. CDR1 SNHLY and CDR2 FYNNEI come from the germline V gene. CDR3 region: CASSGSGGVGSPLHF. The CDR3 DNA reads as TGTGCCAGCAGTGGCTCGGGGGGGGTCGGGTCACCCCTCCACTTT.

This chain joins TRBV5-1 and TRBJ2-5, with TRBD1 identical over 7 bases. Germline V gene data show CDR1 as SGHRS and CDR2 as YFSETQ. The length of the CDR3 is 14 residues. J lost 5 bases, V lost 0 bases, and 4 bases had no gene match. The CDR3 DNA reads as TGCGCCAGCAGCTTGGACAGGGGCCGGGAGACCCAGTACTTC. It specifies CASSLDRGRETQYF.